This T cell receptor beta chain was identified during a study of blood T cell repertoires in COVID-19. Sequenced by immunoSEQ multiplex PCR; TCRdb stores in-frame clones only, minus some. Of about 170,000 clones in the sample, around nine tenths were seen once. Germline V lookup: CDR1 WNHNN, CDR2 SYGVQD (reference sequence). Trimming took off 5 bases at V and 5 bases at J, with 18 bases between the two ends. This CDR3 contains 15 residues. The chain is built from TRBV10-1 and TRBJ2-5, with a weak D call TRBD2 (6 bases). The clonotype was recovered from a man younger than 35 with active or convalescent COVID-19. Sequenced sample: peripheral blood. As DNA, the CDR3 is TGCGCCAGCAGTACCTCCCGGGGACTCAAGGAGACCCAGTACTTC. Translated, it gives CASSTSRGLKETQYF.